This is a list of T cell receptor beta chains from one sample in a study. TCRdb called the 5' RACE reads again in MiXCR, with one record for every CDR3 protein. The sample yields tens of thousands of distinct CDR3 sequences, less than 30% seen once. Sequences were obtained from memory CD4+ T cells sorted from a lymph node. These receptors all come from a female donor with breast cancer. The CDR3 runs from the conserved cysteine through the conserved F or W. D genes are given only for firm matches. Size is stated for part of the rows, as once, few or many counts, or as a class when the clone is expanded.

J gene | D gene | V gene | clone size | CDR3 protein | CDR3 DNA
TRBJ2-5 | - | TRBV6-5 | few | CASSYAGGYQETQYF | TGTGCCAGCAGTTACGCAGGAGGGTACCAAGAGACCCAGTACTTC
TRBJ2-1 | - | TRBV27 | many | CASSDRFPYNEQFF | TGTGCCAGCAGCGACAGGTTTCCTTACAATGAGCAGTTCTTC
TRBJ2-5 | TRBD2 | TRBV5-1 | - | CASSLALAGGQETQYF | TGCGCCAGCAGCTTGGCCCTAGCGGGAGGGCAAGAGACCCAGTACTTC
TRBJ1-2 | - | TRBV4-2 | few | CASSDSRGNYGYTF | TGTGCCAGCAGTGACTCCCGGGGGAACTATGGCTACACCTTC
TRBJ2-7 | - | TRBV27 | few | CASSPFAGGTYEQYF | TGTGCCAGCAGTCCCTTCGCGGGCGGTACCTACGAGCAGTACTTC
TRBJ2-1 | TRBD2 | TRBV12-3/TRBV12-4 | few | CASTQGLAGDNEQFF | TGTGCCAGCACCCAAGGACTAGCGGGAGACAATGAGCAGTTCTTC
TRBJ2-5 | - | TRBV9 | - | CASSVGPEGETQYF | TGTGCCAGCAGCGTAGGTCCCGAAGGGGAGACCCAGTACTTC
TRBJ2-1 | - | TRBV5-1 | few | CASSLAIHSYNEQFF | TGCGCCAGCAGCTTAGCGATTCACTCCTACAATGAGCAGTTCTTC
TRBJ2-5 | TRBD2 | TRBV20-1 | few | CSASSGLGQETQYF | TGCAGTGCTAGCTCCGGACTAGGGCAAGAGACCCAGTACTTC
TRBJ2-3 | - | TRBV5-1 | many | CASGGSGAYTDTQYF | TGCGCCAGCGGAGGGTCGGGGGCCTACACAGATACGCAGTATTTT
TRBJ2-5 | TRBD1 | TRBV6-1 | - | CASSLSTGEDSETQYF | TGTGCCAGCAGCCTATCGACAGGGGAAGATTCGGAGACCCAGTACTTC
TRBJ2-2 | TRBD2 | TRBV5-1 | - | CASSLVAGRNTGELFF | TGCGCCAGCAGCTTGGTAGCGGGCAGGAACACCGGGGAGCTGTTTTTT
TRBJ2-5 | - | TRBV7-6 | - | CASGRGQETQYF | TGTGCCAGCGGGCGGGGCCAAGAGACCCAGTACTTC
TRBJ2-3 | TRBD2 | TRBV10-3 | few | CAISEPSGRPDTQYF | TGTGCCATCAGTGAGCCTAGCGGGAGGCCGGATACGCAGTATTTT
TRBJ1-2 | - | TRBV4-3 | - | CASSQDIRGDYGYTF | TGCGCCAGCAGCCAAGATATACGGGGGGACTATGGCTACACCTTC
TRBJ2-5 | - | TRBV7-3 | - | CASSLAEQRTQYF | TGTGCCAGCAGCTTAGCTGAGCAGAGGACCCAGTACTTC
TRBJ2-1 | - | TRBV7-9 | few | CASSLSLGYEQFF | TGTGCCAGCAGCTTATCGTTAGGGTATGAGCAGTTCTTC
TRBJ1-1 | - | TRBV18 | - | CASSPLQLVNTEAFF | TGTGCCAGCTCACCACTTCAGTTAGTGAACACTGAAGCTTTCTTT
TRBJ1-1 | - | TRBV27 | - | CASSYRVTTEAFF | TGTGCCAGCAGTTACAGGGTTACCACTGAAGCTTTCTTT
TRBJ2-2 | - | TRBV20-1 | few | CSADDSYTGELFF | TGCAGTGCAGACGACAGCTACACCGGGGAGCTGTTTTTT
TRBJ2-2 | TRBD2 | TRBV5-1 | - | CASTLGQLAGTTGELFF | TGCGCCAGCACCCTCGGCCAACTAGCGGGGACGACCGGGGAGCTGTTTTTT
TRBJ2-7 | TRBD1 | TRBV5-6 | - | CASTTHRGEQYF | TGTGCCAGCACGACCCACAGGGGCGAGCAGTACTTC
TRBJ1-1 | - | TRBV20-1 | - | CSASPDFGNTEAFF | TGCAGTGCTAGTCCTGATTTTGGGAACACTGAAGCTTTCTTT
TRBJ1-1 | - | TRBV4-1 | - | CASSSRSVNTEAFF | TGCGCCAGCAGCTCTAGGTCAGTGAACACTGAAGCTTTCTTT
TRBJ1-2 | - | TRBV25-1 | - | CATSDNYGYTF | TGTGCCACCTCCGACAACTATGGCTACACCTTC
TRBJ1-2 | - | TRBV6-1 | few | CASIIGMHGYTF | TGTGCCAGCATCATAGGGATGCATGGCTACACCTTC
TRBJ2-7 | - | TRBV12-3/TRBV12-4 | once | CASSLAGALSSYEQYF | TGTGCCAGCAGTTTAGCAGGGGCGCTAAGCTCCTACGAGCAGTACTTC
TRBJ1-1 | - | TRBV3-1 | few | CASSQGHPNTEAFF | TGTGCCAGCAGCCAAGGACACCCGAACACTGAAGCTTTCTTT
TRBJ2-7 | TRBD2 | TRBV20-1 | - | CSANRLADSYEQYF | TGCAGTGCAAACCGACTAGCGGACTCCTACGAGCAGTACTTC
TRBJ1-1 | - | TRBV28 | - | CASSLHRTNTEAFF | TGTGCCAGCAGCCTACATCGGACGAACACTGAAGCCTTCTTT
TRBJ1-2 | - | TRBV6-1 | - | CASSKALGANYGYTF | TGTGCCAGCAGTAAAGCTTTAGGGGCGAACTATGGCTACACCTTC
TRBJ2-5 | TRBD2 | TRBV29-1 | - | CSVVLAGGRRGETQYF | TGCAGCGTTGTTCTAGCGGGGGGCCGCCGCGGGGAGACCCAGTACTTC
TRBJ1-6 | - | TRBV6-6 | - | CATGPSSYNSPLHF | TGTGCCACCGGCCCGAGCTCCTATAATTCACCCCTCCACTTT
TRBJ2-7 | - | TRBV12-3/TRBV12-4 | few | CASKAGDEQYF | TGTGCCAGCAAGGCTGGGGACGAGCAGTACTTC
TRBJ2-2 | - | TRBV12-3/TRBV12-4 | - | CASSLWETGELFF | TGTGCCAGCAGCTTGTGGGAAACCGGGGAGCTGTTTTTT
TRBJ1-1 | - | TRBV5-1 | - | CASRGGEDSPNIEAFF | TGCGCCAGCAGGGGGGGGGAGGACTCACCGAACATTGAAGCTTTCTTT
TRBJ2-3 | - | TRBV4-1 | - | CASSPGQAGGDTQYF | TGCGCCAGCAGCCCCGGACAAGCCGGCGGAGATACGCAGTATTTT
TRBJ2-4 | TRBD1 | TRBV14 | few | CASSQGQGSLQYF | TGTGCCAGCAGTCAGGGACAGGGGTCTCTTCAGTACTTC
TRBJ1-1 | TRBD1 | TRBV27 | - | CASSGQGLAFF | TGTGCCAGCAGCGGACAGGGTTTAGCTTTCTTT
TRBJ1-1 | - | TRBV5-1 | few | CASSQAHLEAEAFF | TGCGCCAGCAGTCAGGCCCATCTGGAGGCTGAAGCTTTCTTT
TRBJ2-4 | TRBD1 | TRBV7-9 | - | CASSFPGQGIAKNIQYF | TGTGCCAGCAGTTTTCCGGGACAGGGGATAGCCAAAAACATTCAGTACTTC
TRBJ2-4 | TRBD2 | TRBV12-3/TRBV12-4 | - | CASSRTSGQNIQYF | TGTGCCAGCAGCCGGACTAGCGGTCAAAACATTCAGTACTTC
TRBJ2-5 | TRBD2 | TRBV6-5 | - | CASSYEGTRRETQYF | TGTGCCAGCAGTTACGAAGGGACTAGAAGGGAGACCCAGTACTTC